The 25 T cell receptor beta chains below were found in one sample sequenced in a study of identical twins. TCRdb ran MiXCR on the 5' RACE reads and lists one entry per CDR3 protein. The sample holds 400,000 to 500,000 distinct CDR3 sequences, approximately 17% seen once. Sequencing used naive T cells sorted from blood. These TCRs come from a man between 50 and 59 years old in good health.

The rearrangement joins TRBV12-3 or TRBV12-4 to TRBJ2-7; 8 bases map to TRBD2. The CDR3 extends over 14 amino acids. Trimming removed 5 bases from V and 1 base from J; junction bases left unmatched: 4. CDR3 nucleotide sequence: TGTGCCAGCAGTAAGCGGGGGCTTTCCTACGAGCAGTACTTC. Amino acid sequence: CASSKRGLSYEQYF.

The chain has TRBV20-1 and TRBJ2-7; perhaps TRBD2 as D (6 bases). Germline V lookup: CDR1 DFQATT, CDR2 SNEGSKA (reference sequence). The CDR3 length is 14 residues. Trimming cost V 4 bases and J 0 bases, with 13 bases left between them. The CDR3 coding sequence is TGCAGTGCTATTAGCGGATCGAGCTCCTACGAGCAGTACTTC. Translated, it gives CSAISGSSSYEQYF.

This clonotype was seen a handful of times. The chain links TRBV25-1 to TRBJ2-5, with 7 positions matching TRBD2. Germline trimming cut 6 bases from V and 4 bases from J; bases unmatched to any gene: 11. CDR1 is MGHDK, CDR2 SYGVNS, per germline. The CDR3 totals 15 residues. Here the CDR3 DNA reads TGTGCCAGCAGGGGGGGGATGGGGTCCCGAGAGACCCAGTACTTC. This encodes CASRGGMGSRETQYF.

In its sample, this clonotype was seen many times. The rearrangement links TRBV5-1 to TRBJ1-1; D is unclear. This CDR3 has 12 residues. V dropped 0 bases and J dropped 8 bases, with 8 bases sitting between them. The germline gives CDR1 SGHRS, CDR2 YFSETQ. CDR3 nucleotides: TGCGCCAGCAGCTTGGCGCCAGGAGAAGCTTTCTTT. This sequence encodes CASSLAPGEAFF. The full variable domain, in which reference TRBV5-1 and TRBJ1-1 provide the parts outside the CDR3, is KAGVTQTPRYLIKTRGQQVTLSCSPISGHRSVSWYQQTPGQGLQFLFEYFSETQRNKGNFPGRFSGRQFSNSRSEMNVSTLELGDSALYLCASSLAPGEAFFGQGTRLTVV.

The chain recombines TRBV5-1 with TRBJ2-2; TRBD2 might be the D (6 bases). Per the germline V gene, CDR1 is SGHRS and CDR2 is YFSETQ. Trimming shortened V by 8 bases and J by 0 bases, and 11 bases separated the two germline ends. The CDR3 runs 14 residues. The CDR3 reads CASREPANTGELFF. CDR3 coding DNA: TGCGCCAGTCGGGAGCCAGCGAACACCGGGGAGCTGTTTTTT.

This rearrangement joins TRBV2 to TRBJ1-1; D gene ambiguous. Trimming stripped 6 bases from V and 4 bases from J, with 12 bases between. The germline V gene encodes CDR1 SNHLY and CDR2 FYNNEI. The CDR3 is 13 amino acids. The CDR3 coding sequence is TGTGCCAGCAGGGGAGAGCGGGGCACTGAAGCTTTCTTT. This encodes CASRGERGTEAFF.

This clonotype was observed many times. This chain uses TRBV4-1 with TRBJ1-4; the D gene is possibly TRBD1 (5 bases). Germline CDR1 reads MGHRA; CDR2 reads YSYEKL. The CDR3 runs 19 residues. Trimming took off 4 bases at V and 0 bases at J, with 21 bases between the two ends. This chain's CDR3 is CASSRYRGSSLATNEKLFF. The CDR3 DNA sequence: TGCGCCAGCAGCCGTTACCGGGGCAGCAGCCTGGCAACTAATGAAAAACTGTTTTTT.

This clonotype has only a few counts. The J gene is TRBJ2-4, the V gene TRBV11-2; D remains unclear. The V end was cut by 8 bases, the J end by 4 bases, with 15 bases between. Germline CDR1 is SGHAT and CDR2 is FQNNGV. This CDR3 is built from 14 residues. The CDR3 DNA sequence: TGTGCCAGCTCCCCCGTCGGGCTAAAAAACATTCAGTACTTC. Amino acid sequence: CASSPVGLKNIQYF.

This clonotype was recorded at least ten times. The chain employs TRBV9 and TRBJ2-1, with 11 bases aligning to TRBD2. CDR3 length: 16 amino acids. V dropped 4 bases and J dropped 1; count of bases not matched to a gene: 4. CDR1 and CDR2 from the germline V gene are SGDLS and YYNGEE. The CDR3 sequence: CASSTGLAVSYNEQFF. CDR3 bases: TGTGCCAGCAGCACGGGACTAGCGGTGTCCTACAATGAGCAGTTCTTC.

The genes are TRBV20-1 and TRBJ2-3; D gene uncertain. There are 11 residues in the CDR3. Germline V CDR1 and CDR2: DFQATT, SNEGSKA (reference sequence). Trimming took off 0 bases at V and 7 bases at J, with 5 bases between the two ends. The DNA of the CDR3 is TGCAGTGCTAGAGACGAGTATACGCAGTATTTT. Translation gives CSARDEYTQYF.

The chain has TRBV6-5 and TRBJ1-2, with no clear D. Germline-derived CDR1 and CDR2 are MNHEY and SVGAGI. This CDR3 region has 14 residues. Trimming left V 4 bases short and J 5 bases short, with 14 bases between. This CDR3 is CASSLRFPVYGYTF. The CDR3 DNA reads as TGTGCCAGCAGTTTAAGATTTCCCGTTTATGGCTACACCTTC.

This clonotype was seen ten or more times. The genes are TRBV11-2 and TRBJ2-5; 8 bases fit TRBD1. Germline V CDR1 and CDR2: SGHAT, FQNNGV. This CDR3 contains 13 residues. V trimming: 3 bases; J trimming: 5 bases; junction bases outside the gene matches: 2. CDR3 in DNA: TGTGCCAGCAGCTTCAGGGGGCTGGAGACCCAGTACTTC. Translation gives CASSFRGLETQYF.

This clonotype has at least ten counts. The genes are TRBV20-1 and TRBJ2-1; D remains ambiguous. V was cut by 6 bases and J by 0 bases, with 15 bases left in between. This CDR3 is 15 amino acids long. Germline CDR1 is DFQATT and CDR2 is SNEGSKA (reference sequence). As DNA, the CDR3 is TGCAGTGCCCTGCTAGGCCCCCTCTCCTACAATGAGCAGTTCTTC. Translated, it gives CSALLGPLSYNEQFF.

This clonotype was recorded a few times. The chain carries TRBV29-1 and TRBJ2-1; TRBD2 aligns across 15 bases. This CDR3 contains 16 residues. Trimming took 3 bases from V and 9 from J; bases not matched to a gene: 9. Germline-derived CDR1 and CDR2 are SQVTM and ANQGSEA. DNA for the CDR3: TGCAGCGTTGACCCCGGACTAGCGGGAGGGCCCTTTGAGCAGTTCTTC. Translation: CSVDPGLAGGPFEQFF.

The chain carries TRBV4-2 and TRBJ1-2; 7 bases are shared with TRBD1. The V gene's germline CDR1 is LGHNA and CDR2 YNFKEQ. This CDR3 is built from 17 residues. V was pared by 1 base and J by 3 bases, with 11 bases of the junction left unmatched. The CDR3 here is CASSQANWRDSYYGYTF. The CDR3 DNA reads TGTGCCAGCAGCCAAGCTAACTGGCGGGACAGTTACTATGGCTACACCTTC.

This clonotype was picked up many times. The chain couples TRBV3-1 to TRBJ2-1, with 7 bases identical to TRBD2. This CDR3 contains 17 residues. Per germline, CDR1 LGHDT and CDR2 YNNKEL (reference sequence). The V segment lost 4 bases and the J segment 3 bases; nucleotides outside the gene matches: 12. The CDR3 loop is CASSLLAVGPLYNEQFF. The DNA for the CDR3 is TGTGCCAGCAGCCTCCTAGCGGTGGGACCCCTCTACAATGAGCAGTTCTTC.

The chain is built from TRBV19 and TRBJ2-5; D gene ambiguous. Trimming pared 8 bases from V and 3 bases from J, leaving 4 bases between. Per the germline V gene, CDR1 is LNHDA and CDR2 is SQIVND (reference sequence). This CDR3 region has 10 residues. CDR3 amino acids: CASGKETQYF. DNA for the CDR3: TGTGCCAGTGGGAAAGAGACCCAGTACTTC.

This clonotype has at least ten counts. The rearrangement joins TRBV6-2 or TRBV6-3 to TRBJ1-5; TRBD1 might be the D (5 bases). Deletions cut 4 bases from V and 9 bases from J, with 13 bases between. Germline V gene data show CDR1 as MNHEY and CDR2 as SVGEGT. CDR3 length: 13 amino acids. The CDR3 sequence: CASSSGGNLPQHF. The CDR3 region has the DNA TGTGCCAGCAGTTCCGGGGGGAACCTGCCCCAGCATTTT.

This chain uses TRBV4-3 with TRBJ1-4; D perhaps matches TRBD1 (5 bases). CDR3 length: 13 residues. Germline-derived CDR1 and CDR2 are LGHNA and YSLEER. Trimming pared 2 bases from V and 13 bases from J, leaving 14 bases between. The CDR3 coding sequence is TGCGCCAGCAGCCAATCGGGGGTGGAAGCACTGTTTTTT. This sequence encodes CASSQSGVEALFF.

The chain has TRBV5-5 and TRBJ1-5, with TRBD1 matching 8 bases. The CDR3 sequence is 15 residues long. The V and J ends lost 4 bases and 8 bases, in that order; junction bases with no gene match: 11. Germline CDR1 reads SGHKS; CDR2 reads YYEKEE (reference sequence). The CDR3 DNA reads as TGTGCCAGCAGCCGGACAGGGTTGGCATATGAGCCCCAGCATTTT. Encoded protein: CASSRTGLAYEPQHF.

This clonotype came up many times. J is TRBJ2-4 and V is TRBV6-2 or TRBV6-3; TRBD1 agrees at 8 bases. J gave up 7 bases and V 5 bases, and 13 bases lay outside the gene matches. Germline V gene data show CDR1 as MNHEY and CDR2 as SVGEGT. There are 16 residues in the CDR3. CDR3: CASSQLTGDLRNIQYF. The CDR3 coding sequence is TGTGCCAGCAGTCAGTTGACAGGGGACCTCAGGAACATTCAGTACTTC.

This rearrangement joins TRBV6-6 to TRBJ1-6, with a weak D call TRBD1 (5 bases). The germline V gene has CDR1 MNHNY and CDR2 SVGAGI (reference sequence). The CDR3 has 13 residues. Trimming left V 8 bases short and J 10 bases short, with 15 bases between. In nucleotides, the CDR3 is TGTGCCAGCGAAACCCGGGGCGGCTCACCCCTCCACTTT. This codes for CASETRGGSPLHF.

The chain recombines TRBV24-1 with TRBJ2-2; TRBD2 matches 7 bases. Losses at the gene ends were 9 bases for V and 7 bases for J; bases not matched to a gene: 10. The CDR3 contains 14 residues. Per germline, CDR1 KGHDR and CDR2 SFDVKD. The CDR3 reads CATAKQGGIGELFF. CDR3 bases: TGTGCCACCGCGAAGCAGGGAGGGATCGGGGAGCTGTTTTTT.

This clonotype was seen more than once but under ten times. The chain links TRBV6-5 to TRBJ2-7; TRBD1 aligns across 7 bases. J gave up 2 bases and V 0 bases, and 4 bases lay outside the gene matches. The CDR3 is 15 residues long. The germline gives CDR1 MNHEY, CDR2 SVGAGI. The DNA of the CDR3 is TGTGCCAGCAGTTACTCGGGACAGCGAGCCTACGAGCAGTACTTC. It specifies CASSYSGQRAYEQYF.

This clonotype was seen ten or more times. CDR3: CAIGQSTDTQYF. In DNA, the CDR3 is TGTGCCATAGGACAGAGTACAGATACGCAGTATTTT. The genes are TRBV10-3 and TRBJ2-3, with D maybe TRBD1 (6 bases). The CDR3 consists of 12 residues. The V gene's germline CDR1 is ENHRY and CDR2 SYGVKD. V gave up 9 bases and J gave up 3 bases, with 10 bases separating them.